This T cell receptor beta chain was recorded in a study of vaccination and CD4 T cells after COVID-19. Germline V gene sequence: CDR1 MDHEN, CDR2 SYDVKM. V lost 7 bases and J lost 0, with 10 bases in between. The length of the CDR3 is 14 residues. The treatment denotes: roughly nine-day PBMC culture with coronavirus spike peptide pools or control peptides (ViraFEST assay). Harvesting of the unexposed donor's CD4+ T cells predated the COVID-19 pandemic (2011-2018). The researchers probed unexposed-donor CD4+ T cells with SARS-CoV-2 S/N and four cold-coronavirus spikes, cells permitting. Comment on this clonotype: The target antigen is unknown.

Cultured CD4+ T-cell DNA underwent Oncomine TCR Beta short-read sequencing. MiXCR, run by TCRdb on the PCR reads, gives a single entry per CDR3 protein. The sample includes about 4,600 distinct CDR3 sequences, 50% to 60% of them seen just once. The specimen sequenced was CD4+ T cells from blood, cultured in vitro. The V and J genes are TRBV28 and TRBJ1-5; D uncertain. The sequence came from a human donor in good health. CDR3 amino acids: CASIEGNSNQPQHF. The DNA of the CDR3 is TGTGCCAGCATTGAGGGCAATAGCAATCAGCCCCAGCATTTT.